Following are 25 T cell receptor beta chains from one sample sequenced in a study of blood T cell repertoires in COVID-19. Generated by immunoSEQ multiplex PCR, the TCRdb table keeps only in-frame clones and is missing some. The table lists 250,000 to 400,000 clones, approximately 88% of them singletons. The specimen sequenced was peripheral blood. Every receptor here comes from a woman in her 30s with COVID-19, enrolled during active disease.

This clone turned up a few times. V usage is TRBV2 and J usage is TRBJ2-7, with TRBD1 identical over 9 bases. Germline V gene sequence: CDR1 SNHLY, CDR2 FYNNEI. The J segment lost 5 bases and the V segment lost 4 bases, leaving 9 bases of the junction unmatched. CDR3 length equals 15 residues. Here the CDR3 reads CASSVGTGRVHEQYF. The CDR3 nucleotides read TGTGCCAGCAGTGTAGGGACAGGGCGGGTCCACGAGCAGTACTTC.

The rearrangement joins TRBV19 to TRBJ1-5, with TRBD1 identical over 8 bases. Germline loops: CDR1 LNHDA, CDR2 SQIVND (reference sequence). V shed 3 bases and J 0 bases; nucleotides not matched to a gene: 7. The CDR3 has 17 amino acids. The CDR3 is CASSIAGTGVSNQPQHF. Written as DNA, the CDR3 is TGTGCCAGTAGTATCGCGGGGACAGGCGTTAGCAATCAGCCCCAGCATTTT.

This chain connects TRBV6-5 to TRBJ1-4; 7 nucleotides align to TRBD1. V dropped 2 bases and J dropped 6; count of bases not matched to a gene: 6. This CDR3 is built from 15 residues. CDR1 and CDR2 from the germline V gene are MNHEY and SVGAGI. CDR3: CASSYGRGRHEKLFF. The CDR3 nucleotides are TGTGCCAGCAGTTACGGAAGGGGGCGCCATGAAAAACTGTTTTTT.

This clone was observed once. This chain uses TRBV5-1 with TRBJ2-7; 11 bases are a match to TRBD1. Germline V gene data show CDR1 as SGHRS and CDR2 as YFSETQ. Trimming removed 0 bases from V and 6 bases from J; junction bases left unmatched: 5. This CDR3 is built from 15 residues. The CDR3 here is CASSLGGQGASEQYF. DNA of the CDR3: TGCGCCAGCAGCTTGGGAGGACAGGGGGCAAGCGAGCAGTACTTC.

The genes are TRBV11-3 and TRBJ1-3, with D uncertain. Germline CDR1 SGHNT, CDR2 YENEEA. V gave up 5 bases and J gave up 2 bases, with 7 bases separating them. This CDR3 is 13 amino acids long. The CDR3: CASSPYPGNTIYF. The CDR3 bases are TGTGCCAGCAGCCCCTATCCTGGAAACACCATATATTTT.

This chain links TRBV19 with TRBJ1-1, with D perhaps TRBD1 (5 bases). The ends were cut back, 7 bases at V and 7 bases at J, with 22 bases in the middle. The CDR3 spans 15 residues. Germline V gene lookup returns CDR1 LNHDA and CDR2 SQIVND (reference sequence). CDR3 sequence reads: CASTPVGAHPGEAFF. In nucleotides, the CDR3 is TGTGCCAGTACCCCAGTTGGGGCCCATCCGGGTGAAGCTTTCTTT.

V gene TRBV7-9 combines with J gene TRBJ1-1; D remains unclear. Trimming took 3 bases from V and 4 from J, leaving 15 bases between them. The CDR3 is 15 amino acids. Germline assignment: CDR1 SEHNR and CDR2 FQNEAQ (reference sequence). The chain's CDR3 is CASSFLGPVGTEAFF. The CDR3 DNA is TGTGCCAGCAGCTTTCTGGGCCCCGTCGGCACTGAAGCTTTCTTT.

The genes are TRBV9 and TRBJ2-7, with a possible D match to TRBD1 (5 bases). The CDR3 length is 14 residues. Germline values: CDR1 SGDLS, CDR2 YYNGEE. V was pared by 1 base and J by 6 bases, with 14 bases between. CDR3 nucleotides: TGTGCCAGCAGCGTATCAGGGAACAGAGGCGAGCAGTACTTC. Residues: CASSVSGNRGEQYF. Looking up the rest from reference TRBV9 and TRBJ2-7 gives the full variable domain: DSGVTQTPKHLITATGQRVTLRCSPRSGDLSVYWYQQSLDQGLQFLIQYYNGEERAKGNILERFSAQQFPDLHSELNLSSLELGDSALYFCASSVSGNRGEQYFGPGTRLTVT.

This clone was found many times. The chain uses TRBV19 and TRBJ2-5; 9 nucleotides agree with TRBD1. The length of the CDR3 is 15 residues. Germline CDR1 reads LNHDA; CDR2 reads SQIVND (reference sequence). J gave up 4 bases and V 1 base, and 4 bases lay outside the gene matches. The DNA for the CDR3 is TGTGCCAGTAGTATAGGGACAGGGGATGTAGAGACCCAGTACTTC. Its translation is CASSIGTGDVETQYF.

V gene TRBV30 combines with J gene TRBJ2-2, with a possible D match to TRBD2 (6 bases). Trimming left V 1 base short and J 7 bases short, with 16 bases between. Germline V gene sequence: CDR1 GTSNPN, CDR2 SVGIG (reference sequence). This CDR3 contains 15 residues. The CDR3 DNA sequence: TGTGCCTGGAGTGGGAAAGGGACCGGGAGCGGGGAGCTGTTTTTT. It encodes CAWSGKGTGSGELFF.

The chain is built from TRBV19 and TRBJ2-4; 11 nucleotides match TRBD2. The germline gives CDR1 LNHDA, CDR2 SQIVND (reference sequence). This CDR3 comprises 16 residues. The V gene end was trimmed by 2 bases and the J gene end by 6 bases; junction bases not matched to a gene: 6. The DNA of the CDR3 is TGTGCCAGTAGTATAATAGCGGGGGGGCCAGGAAACATTCAGTACTTC. Protein: CASSIIAGGPGNIQYF.

The chain links TRBV29-1 to TRBJ1-1, with D perhaps matching TRBD1 (6 bases). The ends were cut back, 2 bases at V and 11 bases at J, with 24 bases in the middle. This CDR3 is 15 amino acids long. Germline V CDR1 and CDR2: SQVTM, ANQGSEA. The CDR3 DNA is TGCAGCGTTGAATCACTAGGGGACACGGAGAATATCGCTTTCTTT. Translated: CSVESLGDTENIAFF.

The J gene is TRBJ2-3, the V gene TRBV6-2 or TRBV6-3; tentative D call: TRBD2 (5 bases). This CDR3 is 16 amino acids long. Looked up from germline, CDR1 is MNHEY and CDR2 is SVGEGT. Deletions cut 0 bases from V and 2 bases from J, with 12 bases between. The DNA for the CDR3 is TGTGCCAGCAGTTACTCGACGGGGTTTTCCACAGATACGCAGTATTTT. Amino acids: CASSYSTGFSTDTQYF.

The chain uses TRBV7-5 and TRBJ1-1; the D segment call TRBD1 is taken from the table without a DNA check. TRBV7-5 corresponds to a pseudogene. The CDR3 runs 14 residues. CDR3 sequence: CARIGTGGNTEAFF. The DNA for the CDR3 is TGTGCCAGAATTGGGACAGGGGGCAACACTGAAGCTTTCTTT.

This chain uses TRBV10-3 with TRBJ1-1; no firm D call. The germline V gene encodes CDR1 ENHRY and CDR2 SYGVKD. The V and J ends lost 1 base and 1 base respectively, with 10 bases between them. This CDR3 is 15 amino acids long. CDR3 sequence (DNA): TGTGCCATCAGTGAGTTGGGTGGGAGGAACACTGAAGCTTTCTTT. This translates into CAISELGGRNTEAFF.

This clone was counted only a few times. This chain uses TRBV5-8 with TRBJ1-6; 9 bases agree with TRBD1. CDR1 SGHTS and CDR2 YDEGEE come from the germline V gene. This CDR3 is built from 15 residues. V trimming: 4 bases; J trimming: 7 bases; junction bases outside the gene matches: 6. The CDR3 region has the DNA TGTGCCAGCAGCCAGACGACAGGGGGGAATTCACCCCTCCACTTT. This gives the protein CASSQTTGGNSPLHF. The entire variable domain, with the rest obtained from reference TRBV5-8 and TRBJ1-6, is as follows: EAGVTQSPTHLIKTRGQQATLRCSPISGHTSVYWYQQALGLGLQFLLWYDEGEERNRGNFPPRFSGRQFPNYSSELNVNALELEDSALYLCASSQTTGGNSPLHFGNGTRLTVT.

V gene TRBV3-1 (or the pseudogene TRBV3-2) combines with J gene TRBJ2-5; 7 bases map to TRBD1. The CDR3 runs 15 residues. Germline values: CDR1 LGHDT, CDR2 YNNKEL (reference sequence). Trimming at V came to 3 bases and at J to 0 bases, leaving 4 bases not matched to a gene. In nucleotides, the CDR3 is TGTGCCAGCAGCCAGACGGACAGGTACCAAGAGACCCAGTACTTC. It specifies CASSQTDRYQETQYF.

V and J are TRBV28 and TRBJ2-3; TRBD2 is a possible D gene (6 bases). The germline CDR1 and CDR2 sequences are MDHEN and SYDVKM. Trimming stripped 8 bases from V and 1 base from J, with 19 bases between. CDR3 length equals 16 residues. This chain's CDR3 is CASSPPTGVRTDTQYF. The DNA of the CDR3 is TGTGCCAGCTCCCCTCCTACGGGGGTCCGCACAGATACGCAGTATTTT.

This clone was observed a single time. V usage is TRBV24-1 and J usage is TRBJ1-5; weak D call: TRBD1 (5 bases). The CDR3 totals 15 residues. Germline values: CDR1 KGHDR, CDR2 SFDVKD. Between the trimmed V and J ends, which lost 4 bases and 2 bases, there was a span of 11 bases. CDR3 in DNA: TGTGCCACCAGTGAAGCGGGACTAGGCAATCAGCCCCAGCATTTT. It specifies CATSEAGLGNQPQHF.

As regards this clone: The junction shows a germline mismatch at one end, possibly a read error. The chain couples TRBV4-2 to TRBJ1-2, with D maybe TRBD1 (5 bases). Germline CDR1 LGHNA, CDR2 YNFKEQ. The CDR3 runs to 13 residues. The CDR3 DNA reads as TGTGCCAGCAGCCAAGAAGCGGGGGACTTACTTCACTTC. It is translated as CASSQEAGDLLHF.

V is TRBV5-1 and J is TRBJ2-3; 7 bases agree with TRBD2. Looked up from germline, CDR1 is SGHRS and CDR2 is YFSETQ. This CDR3 is 16 amino acids long. The J segment lost 3 bases and the V segment lost 6 bases, leaving 13 bases of the junction unmatched. CDR3 coding DNA: TGCGCCAGCATGGGAGGGACGGGGGACGGGACAGATACGCAGTATTTT. Translation gives CASMGGTGDGTDTQYF.

The rearrangement joins TRBV18 to TRBJ2-5; 9 positions agree with TRBD1. The CDR3 has 14 amino acids. V dropped 2 bases and J dropped 5; count of bases not matched to a gene: 3. Germline V gene sequence: CDR1 KGHSH, CDR2 LQKENI. CDR3 sequence reads: CASSPGQGRETQYF. Written as DNA, the CDR3 is TGTGCCAGCTCACCAGGACAGGGGCGGGAGACCCAGTACTTC.

This sequence joins TRBV29-1 and TRBJ2-2; 7 bases fit TRBD1. Germline assignment: CDR1 SQVTM and CDR2 ANQGSEA. The CDR3 consists of 16 residues. This CDR3 reads CICCSPKGAGTGELFF. CDR3 coding DNA: TGCATCTGTTGTAGCCCTAAGGGGGCCGGCACCGGGGAGCTGTTTTTT.

J is TRBJ2-3 and V is TRBV5-6, with 9 bases identical to TRBD2. J was trimmed by 2 bases and V by 4 bases; bases with no gene match: 2. Germline CDR1 is SGHDT and CDR2 is YYEEEE. CDR3 length: 14 amino acids. This chain's CDR3 is CASSRTSATDTQYF. The DNA for the CDR3 is TGTGCCAGCAGCAGGACTAGCGCCACAGATACGCAGTATTTT.

The chain is built from TRBV27 and TRBJ1-4; TRBD1 is a possible D gene (6 bases). V shed 10 bases and J shed 7 bases, with 19 bases lying between them. Germline V gene data show CDR1 as MNHEY and CDR2 as SMNVEV (reference sequence). There are 14 residues in the CDR3. The DNA for the CDR3 is TGTGCCACCTCGCAGGGGTCCGCTCGTGAAAAACTGTTTTTT. It translates to CATSQGSAREKLFF.